These T cell receptor beta chains were read from a single sample in a study of glioma-infiltrating T cells after dendritic cell vaccination. Sequencing used immunoSEQ multiplex PCR; TCRdb keeps in-frame clones, though not all of them. The repertoire holds 100,000 or so clones, nearly 90% seen once, with 2.5% to 3.5% in the top ten. The sequences come from blood, collected after dendritic cell vaccination. The receptor source for this set is a human donor with glioblastoma. Both conserved end residues are part of each CDR3. The D gene is left open where the match is weak. Clone size, where shown, is once, few, many, or a class for clones that have expanded.

TRBJ1-1,.,.,TRBV6-1,CASSEGIGTLNTEAFF,TGTGCCAGCAGTGAAGGCATAGGGACATTGAACACTGAAGCTTTCTTT
TRBJ1-1,.,.,TRBV5-1,CASRRGSYLNTEAFF,TGCGCCAGCAGGCGGGGGTCTTATTTGAACACTGAAGCTTTCTTT
TRBJ2-7,.,.,TRBV28,CASSDRTQGYF,TGTGCCAGCAGTGACAGGACCCAGGGGTACTTC
TRBJ1-2,.,.,TRBV5-6,CASSLATDYGYTF,TGTGCCAGCAGCTTGGCGACAGACTATGGCTACACCTTC
TRBJ1-4,.,.,TRBV9,CASSPAAGGEKLFF,TGTGCCAGCTCCCCGGCGGCGGGAGGAGAAAAACTGTTTTTT
TRBJ2-7,TRBD2,.,TRBV27,CASSLKPPGSGNSYEQYF,TGTGCCAGCAGTTTAAAACCCCCGGGTAGCGGGAACTCCTACGAGCAGTACTTC
TRBJ1-2,TRBD1,.,TRBV18,CASSKSIPGDRVNGYTF,TGTGCCAGCTCCAAATCTATCCCCGGGGACAGGGTTAATGGCTACACCTTC
TRBJ1-2,TRBD1,.,TRBV2,CASRKGQGDGYGYTF,TGTGCCAGCAGGAAAGGACAGGGCGACGGCTATGGCTACACCTTC
TRBJ2-3,.,once,TRBV9,CASSSGGRLRTDTQYF,TGTGCCAGCAGCTCCGGAGGACGGCTACGAACAGATACGCAGTATTTT
TRBJ1-1,.,.,TRBV5-1,CASSAAAGRATEAFF,TGCGCCAGCAGCGCCGCGGCAGGGAGGGCCACTGAAGCTTTCTTT
TRBJ1-3,.,.,TRBV30,CAWSVGVGVLSGNTIYF,TGTGCCTGGAGTGTAGGGGTGGGTGTCCTCTCTGGAAACACCATATATTTT
TRBJ1-5,TRBD1,.,TRBV9,CASSATGKGQPQHF,TGTGCCAGCAGCGCGACAGGGAAGGGTCAGCCCCAGCATTTT
TRBJ1-4,.,.,TRBV15,CATRRTYNEKLFF,TGTGCCACCAGACGGACTTATAATGAAAAACTGTTTTTT
TRBJ2-3,TRBD2,.,TRBV7-2,CASSPLAGVGADTQYF,TGTGCCAGCAGCCCCCTAGCGGGAGTCGGGGCAGATACGCAGTATTTT
TRBJ2-3,TRBD2,.,TRBV19,CASSILAGYTDTQYF,TGTGCCAGTAGTATCTTAGCGGGATACACAGATACGCAGTATTTT
TRBJ2-3,TRBD1,.,TRBV19,CASSIGTGPVDTQYF,TGTGCCAGTAGTATCGGGACAGGGCCCGTGGATACGCAGTATTTT
TRBJ2-5,TRBD2,.,TRBV19,CASSDLAGGLQETQYF,TGTGCCAGTAGTGACTTAGCGGGAGGCCTACAAGAGACCCAGTACTTC
TRBJ2-3,.,.,TRBV11-2,CASSLYVTSTDTQYF,TGTGCCAGCAGCCTGTACGTAACTAGCACAGATACGCAGTATTTT
TRBJ2-3,TRBD1,.,TRBV13,CASSVDRGRTDTQYF,TGTGCCAGCAGCGTCGACAGGGGAAGGACAGATACGCAGTATTTT
TRBJ1-3,.,.,TRBV19,CASNLRGGNTIYF,TGTGCCAGTAACCTCAGGGGTGGAAACACCATATATTTT
TRBJ1-5,TRBD1,.,TRBV2,CASNLGGTGDQPQHF,TGTGCCAGCAACTTAGGGGGGACAGGGGATCAGCCCCAGCATTTT
TRBJ1-2,.,once,TRBV28,CASTQSGTTWNGYTF,TGTGCCAGCACCCAAAGTGGGACAACATGGAATGGCTACACCTTC
TRBJ1-2,TRBD1,.,TRBV18,CASSPETGAGYGYTF,TGTGCCAGCTCACCAGAGACAGGGGCGGGCTATGGCTACACCTTC
TRBJ2-1,TRBD1,.,TRBV6-1,CASSPRDSLYNEQFF,TGTGCCAGCAGTCCCCGGGACAGCCTGTACAATGAGCAGTTCTTC
TRBJ1-1,.,.,TRBV7-6,CASSNTGLSEAFF,TGTGCCAGCAGCAATACAGGGTTATCTGAAGCTTTCTTT
TRBJ2-2,TRBD2,.,TRBV4-2,CASRTPSGRESGELFF,TGTGCCAGCAGGACCCCTAGCGGGAGGGAATCCGGGGAGCTGTTTTTT
TRBJ2-3,.,.,TRBV2,CASSEGQGILYF,TGTGCCAGCAGTGAAGGTCAGGGGATTTTGTATTTT
TRBJ2-5,.,once,TRBV19,CASSSVSQETQYF,TGTGCCAGTAGTAGCGTAAGCCAAGAGACCCAGTACTTC
TRBJ1-5,.,.,TRBV6-1,CASQTSYSNQPQHF,TGTGCCAGCCAAACTTCTTATAGCAATCAGCCCCAGCATTTT
TRBJ2-7,TRBD2,.,TRBV7-2,CASSLGLAYEQYF,TGTGCCAGCAGCCTCGGACTAGCCTACGAGCAGTACTTC
TRBJ2-3,TRBD2,.,TRBV19,CASVQRGGTDTQYF,TGTGCCAGTGTTCAGCGGGGGGGCACAGATACGCAGTATTTT
TRBJ2-3,TRBD1,once,TRBV5-1,CASSFAIQGDSTDTQYF,TGCGCCAGCAGCTTTGCGATACAGGGGGATAGCACAGATACGCAGTATTTT
TRBJ1-2,TRBD1,.,TRBV2,CASRAGQVINYGYTF,TGTGCCAGCAGGGCGGGACAGGTGATTAACTATGGCTACACCTTC
TRBJ2-5,TRBD2,.,TRBV5-1,CASSPRTSGGGETQYF,TGCGCCAGCAGCCCCCGGACTAGCGGGGGAGGAGAGACCCAGTACTTC
TRBJ2-1,TRBD2,.,TRBV6-5,CASSSVWTSGIDEQFF,TGTGCCAGCAGTTCCGTATGGACTAGCGGGATTGATGAGCAGTTCTTC
TRBJ1-5,TRBD1,.,TRBV2,CASSGTGGNQPQHF,TGTGCCAGCAGTGGGACAGGGGGCAATCAGCCCCAGCATTTT
TRBJ1-5,.,.,TRBV10-3,CAISENSDSNQPQHF,TGTGCCATCAGTGAGAACAGTGATAGCAATCAGCCCCAGCATTTT
TRBJ2-3,TRBD2,.,TRBV7-6,CASSYGTSGGGDTDTQYF,TGTGCCAGCAGCTACGGGACTAGCGGGGGGGGCGACACAGATACGCAGTATTTT
TRBJ2-2,TRBD1,.,TRBV5-1,CASSLGGQGNTGELFF,TGCGCCAGCAGCTTGGGCGGACAGGGGAACACCGGGGAGCTGTTTTTT
TRBJ2-2,.,.,TRBV4-1,CASSLTNGADTGELFF,TGCGCCAGCAGCCTGACCAATGGGGCCGACACCGGGGAGCTGTTTTTT
TRBJ1-1,TRBD1,.,TRBV11-2,CASSLVRGTEAFF,TGTGCCAGCAGCTTAGTCAGGGGGACTGAAGCTTTCTTT
TRBJ2-7,TRBD2,.,TRBV14,CASSQGMTSGYSYEQYF,TGTGCCAGCAGCCAGGGGATGACTAGCGGCTACTCCTACGAGCAGTACTTC
TRBJ1-1,.,.,TRBV29-1,CSVEKAAQMNTEAFF,TGCAGCGTTGAAAAGGCAGCGCAGATGAACACTGAAGCTTTCTTT
TRBJ2-1,.,.,TRBV15,CATRRASYNEQFF,TGTGCCACACGGAGGGCCTCCTACAATGAGCAGTTCTTC
TRBJ2-3,.,once,TRBV5-1,CASSLLQGPTDTQYF,TGCGCCAGCAGCTTGTTGCAGGGCCCCACAGATACGCAGTATTTT
TRBJ2-3,.,.,TRBV4-1,CASSHGASVGTDTQYF,TGCGCCAGCAGCCACGGAGCTAGCGTCGGCACAGATACGCAGTATTTT
TRBJ2-3,TRBD1,.,TRBV5-1,CASSLGQGATDTQYF,TGCGCCAGCAGCTTGGGGCAGGGGGCGACAGATACGCAGTATTTT
TRBJ2-5,.,.,TRBV9,CASSVAWRGSRETQYF,TGTGCCAGCAGCGTGGCGTGGAGGGGAAGTCGGGAGACCCAGTACTTC
TRBJ1-1,.,.,TRBV5-4,CASSTRLATEAFF,TGTGCCAGCAGCACCCGACTCGCCACTGAAGCTTTCTTT
TRBJ1-6,TRBD1,.,TRBV5-1,CASSLGPDRVSSPLHF,TGCGCCAGCAGCTTGGGACCGGACAGGGTTAGTTCACCCCTCCACTTT
TRBJ2-5,.,.,TRBV6-5,CASSYSAGTQETQYF,TGTGCCAGCAGTTACTCCGCGGGCACCCAAGAGACCCAGTACTTC
TRBJ1-1,.,.,TRBV2,CASSGGRGTEAFF,TGTGCCAGCAGCGGGGGGAGGGGAACTGAAGCTTTCTTT